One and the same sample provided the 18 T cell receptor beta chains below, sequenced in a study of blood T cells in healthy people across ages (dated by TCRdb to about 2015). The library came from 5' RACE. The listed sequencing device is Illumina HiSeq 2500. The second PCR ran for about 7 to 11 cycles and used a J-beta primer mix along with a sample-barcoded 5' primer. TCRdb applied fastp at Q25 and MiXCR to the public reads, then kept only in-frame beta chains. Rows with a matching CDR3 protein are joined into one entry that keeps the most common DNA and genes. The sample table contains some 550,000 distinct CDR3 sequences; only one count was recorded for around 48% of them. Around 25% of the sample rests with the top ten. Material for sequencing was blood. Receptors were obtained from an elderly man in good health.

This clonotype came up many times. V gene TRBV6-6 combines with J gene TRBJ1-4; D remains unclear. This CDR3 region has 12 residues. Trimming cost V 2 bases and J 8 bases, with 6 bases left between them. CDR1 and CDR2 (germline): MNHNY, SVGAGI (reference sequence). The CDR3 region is CASSYRREKLFF. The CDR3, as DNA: TGTGCCAGCAGTTACCGGCGGGAAAAACTGTTTTTT.

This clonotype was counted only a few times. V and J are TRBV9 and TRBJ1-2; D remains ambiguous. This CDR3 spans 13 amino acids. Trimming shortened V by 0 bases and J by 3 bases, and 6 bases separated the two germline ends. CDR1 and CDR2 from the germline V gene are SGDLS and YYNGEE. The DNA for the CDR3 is TGTGCCAGCAGCGTAGACTCCCACTATGGCTACACCTTC. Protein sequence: CASSVDSHYGYTF.

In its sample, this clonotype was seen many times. CDR3 in DNA: TGTGCCAGCAGTTACGACAGGGGGAACACTGAAGCTTTCTTT. This codes for CASSYDRGNTEAFF. The rearrangement links TRBV6-6 to TRBJ1-1, with 8 bases matching TRBD1. Germline values: CDR1 MNHNY, CDR2 SVGAGI (reference sequence). The CDR3 is 14 residues long. The ends lost 2 bases at V and 1 base at J; junction bases unmatched: 0.

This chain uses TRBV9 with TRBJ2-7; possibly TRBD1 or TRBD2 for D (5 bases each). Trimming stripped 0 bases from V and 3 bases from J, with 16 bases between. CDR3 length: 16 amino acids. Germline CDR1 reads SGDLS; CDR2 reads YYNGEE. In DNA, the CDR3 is TGTGCCAGCAGCGTAGTTTCTCGGGACCGCTTCTACGAGCAGTACTTC. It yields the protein CASSVVSRDRFYEQYF.

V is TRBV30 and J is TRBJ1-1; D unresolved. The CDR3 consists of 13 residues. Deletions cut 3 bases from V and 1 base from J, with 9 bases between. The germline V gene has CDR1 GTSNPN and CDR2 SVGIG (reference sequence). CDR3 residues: CAWSADPNTEAFF. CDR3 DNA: TGTGCCTGGAGCGCCGACCCGAACACTGAAGCTTTCTTT.

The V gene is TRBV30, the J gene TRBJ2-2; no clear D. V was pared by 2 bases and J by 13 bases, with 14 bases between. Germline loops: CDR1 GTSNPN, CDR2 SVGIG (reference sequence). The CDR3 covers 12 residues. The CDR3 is CAWSPPISGLFF. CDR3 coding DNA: TGTGCCTGGAGTCCCCCCATTAGTGGGCTGTTTTTT.

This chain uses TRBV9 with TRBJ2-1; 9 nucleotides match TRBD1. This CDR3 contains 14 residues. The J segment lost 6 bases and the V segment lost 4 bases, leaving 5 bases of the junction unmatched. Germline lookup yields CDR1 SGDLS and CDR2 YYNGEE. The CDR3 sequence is CASSSYRGRNEQFF. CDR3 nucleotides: TGTGCCAGCAGCTCCTACAGGGGGCGCAATGAGCAGTTCTTC.

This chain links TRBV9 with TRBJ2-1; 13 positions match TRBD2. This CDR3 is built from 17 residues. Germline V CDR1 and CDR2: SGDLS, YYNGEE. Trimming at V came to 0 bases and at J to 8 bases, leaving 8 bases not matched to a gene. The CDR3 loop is CASSVVGAGLAGDEQFF. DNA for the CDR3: TGTGCCAGCAGCGTAGTTGGGGCCGGACTAGCGGGAGATGAGCAGTTCTTC.

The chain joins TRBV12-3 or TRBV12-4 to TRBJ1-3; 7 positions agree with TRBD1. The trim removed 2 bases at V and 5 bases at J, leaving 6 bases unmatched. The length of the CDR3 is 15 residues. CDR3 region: CASSLTGARRNTIYF. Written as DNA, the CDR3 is TGTGCCAGCAGTTTAACAGGGGCCAGACGAAACACCATATATTTT.

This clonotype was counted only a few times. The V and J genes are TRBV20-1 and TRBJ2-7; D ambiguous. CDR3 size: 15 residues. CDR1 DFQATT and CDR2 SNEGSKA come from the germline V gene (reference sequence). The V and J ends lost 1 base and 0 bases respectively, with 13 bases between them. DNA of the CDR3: TGCAGTGCTAGAGCAGGAGACCGGAGCTCCTACGAGCAGTACTTC. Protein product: CSARAGDRSSYEQYF.

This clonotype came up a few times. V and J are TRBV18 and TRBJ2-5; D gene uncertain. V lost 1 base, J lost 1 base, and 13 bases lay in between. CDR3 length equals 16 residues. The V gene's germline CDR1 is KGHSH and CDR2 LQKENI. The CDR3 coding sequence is TGTGCCAGCTCACCACAGAACGCCGGCGTCCAAGAGACCCAGTACTTC. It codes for CASSPQNAGVQETQYF.

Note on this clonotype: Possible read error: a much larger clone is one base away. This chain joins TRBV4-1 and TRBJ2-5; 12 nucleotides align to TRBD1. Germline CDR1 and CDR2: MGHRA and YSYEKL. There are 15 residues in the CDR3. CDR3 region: CAGSQGQGAWETQYF. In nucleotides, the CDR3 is TGCGCCGGCAGCCAGGGACAGGGGGCGTGGGAGACCCAGTACTTC.

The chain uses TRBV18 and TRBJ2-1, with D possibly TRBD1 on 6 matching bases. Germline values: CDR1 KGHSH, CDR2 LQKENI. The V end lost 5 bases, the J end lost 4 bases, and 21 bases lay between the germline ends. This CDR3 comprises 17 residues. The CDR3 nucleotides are TGTGCCAGCTCAGACAGGAAGAGCGCCCTACCTTACAATGAGCAGTTCTTC. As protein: CASSDRKSALPYNEQFF.

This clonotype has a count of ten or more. CDR3 bases: TGTGCCAGCAGCCTCGGCAGGCCACTTGGCGAGCAGTTCTTC. This codes for CASSLGRPLGEQFF. The gene calls are TRBV6-6 and TRBJ2-1, with D unresolved. This CDR3 is built from 14 residues. Germline CDR1 reads MNHNY; CDR2 reads SVGAGI (reference sequence). The V and J ends lost 6 bases and 10 bases respectively, with 19 bases between them.

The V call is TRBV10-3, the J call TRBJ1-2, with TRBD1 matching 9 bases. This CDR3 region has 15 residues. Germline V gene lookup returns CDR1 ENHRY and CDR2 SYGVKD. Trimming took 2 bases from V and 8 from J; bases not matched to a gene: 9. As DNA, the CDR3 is TGTGCCATCAGTGAGACCCGGGACAGGGTTGCGGGCTACACCTTC. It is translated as CAISETRDRVAGYTF.

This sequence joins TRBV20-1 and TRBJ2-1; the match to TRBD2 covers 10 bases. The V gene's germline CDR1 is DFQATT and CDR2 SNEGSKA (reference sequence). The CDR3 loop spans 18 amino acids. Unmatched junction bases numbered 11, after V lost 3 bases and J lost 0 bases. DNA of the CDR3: TGCAGTGCTAGTCGTCTAGCGGGAGTCCGCAGCTCCTACAATGAGCAGTTCTTC. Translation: CSASRLAGVRSSYNEQFF.

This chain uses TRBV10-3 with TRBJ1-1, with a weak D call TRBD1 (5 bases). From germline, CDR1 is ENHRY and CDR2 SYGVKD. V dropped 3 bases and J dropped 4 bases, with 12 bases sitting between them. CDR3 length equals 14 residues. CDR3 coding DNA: TGTGCCATCAGTGACGGGGGGGGGACCACTGAAGCTTTCTTT. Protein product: CAISDGGGTTEAFF.

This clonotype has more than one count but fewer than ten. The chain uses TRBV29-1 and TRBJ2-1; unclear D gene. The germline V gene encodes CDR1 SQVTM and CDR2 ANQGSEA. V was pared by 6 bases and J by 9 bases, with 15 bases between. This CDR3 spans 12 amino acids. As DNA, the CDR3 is TGCAGCGTCGAGACCCCCTGGGGTGAGCAGTTCTTC. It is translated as CSVETPWGEQFF.